The 25 T cell receptor beta chains reported below all come from one sample, sequenced in a study of blood T cell repertoires in COVID-19. Profiling relied on immunoSEQ multiplex PCR, and the TCRdb table lists in-frame clones only, not all of them. The sample includes fewer than 250,000 clones, 80% to 95% of them seen just once. The sequencing input was peripheral blood. These receptors came from a man aged 25 to 40 with COVID-19, enrolled during active disease.

The chain joins TRBV19 to TRBJ2-2; unclear D gene. Germline CDR1 is LNHDA and CDR2 is SQIVND (reference sequence). This CDR3 spans 13 amino acids. Trimming pared 3 bases from V and 6 bases from J, leaving 8 bases between. The CDR3 loop is CASSIGSPGELFF. The CDR3 DNA follows: TGTGCCAGTAGTATTGGCTCACCCGGGGAGCTGTTTTTT. The full variable domain, completed using reference TRBV19 and TRBJ2-2, is DGGITQSPKYLFRKEGQNVTLSCEQNLNHDAMYWYRQDPGQGLRLIYYSQIVNDFQKGDIAEGYSVSREKKESFPLTVTSAQKNPTAFYLCASSIGSPGELFFGEGSRLTVL.

The chain has TRBV7-9 and TRBJ2-2, with 9 bases matching TRBD1. Germline loops: CDR1 SEHNR, CDR2 FQNEAQ (reference sequence). V shed 11 bases and J 5 bases; nucleotides not matched to a gene: 15. There are 16 residues in the CDR3. The CDR3 protein is CAVKNPGQGETGELFF. DNA for the CDR3: TGTGCCGTCAAAAACCCGGGACAGGGTGAGACCGGGGAGCTGTTTTTT.

The CDR3 spells CASSLTGERSEQYF. In DNA form, the CDR3 reads TGTGCCAGTAGTCTAACAGGGGAACGGAGCGAGCAGTACTTC. The chain recombines TRBV19 with TRBJ2-7; 7 bases are a match to TRBD1. With V trimmed by 5 bases and J by 6 bases, 10 bases remained unmatched. The CDR3 loop spans 14 amino acids. Germline CDR1 and CDR2: LNHDA and SQIVND (reference sequence). The full variable domain, in which reference TRBV19 and TRBJ2-7 provide the parts outside the CDR3, is DGGITQSPKYLFRKEGQNVTLSCEQNLNHDAMYWYRQDPGQGLRLIYYSQIVNDFQKGDIAEGYSVSREKKESFPLTVTSAQKNPTAFYLCASSLTGERSEQYFGPGTRLTVT.

The chain is built from TRBV5-4 and TRBJ1-4; D is undetermined. CDR1 and CDR2 from the germline V gene are SGHNT and YYREEE (reference sequence). V lost 3 bases and J 5 bases, leaving 14 bases between the germline ends. The CDR3 consists of 15 residues. Here the CDR3 reads CASSSAEDKNEKLFF. CDR3 in DNA: TGTGCCAGCAGCTCCGCCGAGGATAAGAATGAAAAACTGTTTTTT.

The chain has TRBV5-4 and TRBJ2-3, with D unclear. CDR3 length equals 14 residues. CDR1 and CDR2 from the germline V gene are SGHNT and YYREEE (reference sequence). Trimming took off 4 bases at V and 4 bases at J, with 13 bases between the two ends. As DNA, the CDR3 is TGTGCCAGCAGCCCGGGTCTAACCGCAGATACGCAGTATTTT. Protein sequence: CASSPGLTADTQYF.

The gene calls are TRBV27 and TRBJ1-2; the D is unclear. CDR1 is MNHEY, CDR2 SMNVEV, per germline (reference sequence). The CDR3 has 14 residues. Trimming took 2 bases from V and 4 from J, leaving 11 bases between them. CDR3 amino acids: CASSLNSAVYGYTF. The CDR3 bases are TGTGCCAGCAGTTTAAATTCCGCGGTCTATGGCTACACCTTC.

The chain is built from TRBV6-1 and TRBJ2-3, with D possibly TRBD2 on 6 matching bases. Trimming stripped 3 bases from V and 3 bases from J, with 10 bases between. Germline lookup yields CDR1 MNHNS and CDR2 SASEGT. CDR3 length equals 14 residues. The CDR3, as DNA: TGTGCCAGCAGTGATAGGCTAGCGACAGATACGCAGTATTTT. The encoded protein is CASSDRLATDTQYF.

CDR3 residues: CASTPAGGNTGELFF. The CDR3 bases are TGCGCCAGCACCCCTGCGGGGGGTAACACCGGGGAGCTGTTTTTT. The chain has TRBV4-1 and TRBJ2-2, with TRBD2 matching over 8 bases. The V gene end was trimmed by 7 bases and the J gene end by 2 bases; junction bases not matched to a gene: 6. Germline assignment: CDR1 MGHRA and CDR2 YSYEKL. The CDR3 loop spans 15 amino acids.

This clone was found once. The rearrangement uses TRBV10-3 and TRBJ1-1; D gene uncertain. V was clipped by 0 bases and J by 5 bases, with 13 bases between them. Per germline, CDR1 ENHRY and CDR2 SYGVKD. The CDR3 runs to 15 residues. CDR3 residues: CAISESRARVTEAFF. The CDR3 DNA follows: TGTGCCATCAGTGAGTCGAGGGCGCGGGTGACTGAAGCTTTCTTT.

The CDR3 protein is CASSPGGQGYSPLHF. The CDR3 DNA reads as TGTGCCAGCAGCCCCGGGGGACAGGGATATTCACCCCTCCACTTT. The chain uses TRBV13 and TRBJ1-6, with TRBD1 identical over 9 bases. The CDR3 has 15 amino acids. The junction had 7 bases not matched to a gene; V was cut back by 5 bases and J by 8 bases. CDR1 and CDR2 from the germline V gene are PRHDT and FYEKMQ (reference sequence).

As to this clone: The same CDR3 can be traced to other DNA sequences in this sample. This chain connects TRBV27 to TRBJ2-7, with 9 nucleotides matching TRBD1. With V trimmed by 3 bases and J by 0 bases, 0 bases remained unmatched. Looked up from germline, CDR1 is MNHEY and CDR2 is SMNVEV (reference sequence). This CDR3 comprises 14 residues. The CDR3 here is CASSLDRGSYEQYF. The CDR3 DNA is TGTGCCAGCAGTTTGGACAGGGGCTCCTACGAGCAGTACTTC.

The chain couples TRBV5-4 to TRBJ2-6; no clear D gene. V was clipped by 4 bases and J by 4 bases, with 12 bases between them. The CDR3 is 15 residues long. Per the germline V gene, CDR1 is SGHNT and CDR2 is YYREEE (reference sequence). The CDR3 protein is CASSPRLAGANVLTF. CDR3 DNA: TGTGCCAGCAGCCCGAGGTTGGCCGGGGCCAACGTCCTGACTTTC.

The J gene is TRBJ1-1, the V gene TRBV7-2; D is undetermined. The V and J ends lost 7 bases and 0 bases respectively, with 9 bases between them. CDR3 length: 13 residues. The germline CDR1 and CDR2 sequences are SGHTA and FQGNSA. CDR3 residues: CASKQWVNTEAFF. The CDR3 DNA follows: TGTGCCAGCAAACAGTGGGTGAACACTGAAGCTTTCTTT.

This chain links TRBV27 with TRBJ1-2; D is ambiguous. Germline loops: CDR1 MNHEY, CDR2 SMNVEV (reference sequence). V was pared by 8 bases and J by 3 bases, with 16 bases between. The CDR3 extends over 14 amino acids. The CDR3, as DNA: TGTGCCAGCCGCCGGGCTGACGGGGACTATGGCTACACCTTC. Translating it yields CASRRADGDYGYTF.

DNA of the CDR3: TGTGCCAGCGGTCGGAATGAAGGAGGAGAGACCCAGTACTTC. This codes for CASGRNEGGETQYF. This chain joins TRBV13 and TRBJ2-5, with D maybe TRBD2 (5 bases). CDR3 length: 14 residues. V shed 8 bases and J shed 4 bases, with 17 bases lying between them. Per germline, CDR1 PRHDT and CDR2 FYEKMQ (reference sequence).

The V call is TRBV7-3, the J call TRBJ1-2, with TRBD1 identical over 9 bases. The CDR3 contains 13 residues. The J segment lost 8 bases and the V segment lost 5 bases, leaving 6 bases of the junction unmatched. Germline V gene lookup returns CDR1 SGHTA and CDR2 FQGTGA. The CDR3 here is CASSPGTGFGYTF. The CDR3 bases are TGTGCCAGCAGCCCCGGGACAGGGTTCGGCTACACCTTC.

J is TRBJ1-1 and V is TRBV10-2; D possibly corresponds to TRBD1 (6 bases). CDR1 WSHSY and CDR2 SAAADI come from the germline V gene. The CDR3 contains 14 residues. Between the trimmed V and J ends, which lost 3 bases and 3 bases, there was a span of 11 bases. In DNA form, the CDR3 reads TGCGCCAGCAGTGACTGGGAGGGGGACACTGAAGCTTTCTTT. Protein: CASSDWEGDTEAFF.

This chain uses TRBV3-1 (or the pseudogene TRBV3-2) with TRBJ1-6; TRBD1 matches at 7 bases. CDR1 and CDR2 (germline): LGHDT, YNNKEL (reference sequence). The length of the CDR3 is 14 residues. The trim removed 8 bases at V and 6 bases at J, leaving 7 bases unmatched. The CDR3 region is CASSPTGPNSPLHF. The DNA for the CDR3 is TGTGCCAGCTCCCCGACAGGGCCTAATTCACCCCTCCACTTT.

The V call is TRBV10-2, the J call TRBJ2-2; D possibly corresponds to TRBD1 (6 bases). The CDR3 is 13 amino acids. Germline CDR1 is WSHSY and CDR2 is SAAADI. V was trimmed by 6 bases and J by 2 bases, leaving 7 bases between them. This CDR3 is CASRGTNTGELFF. CDR3 DNA: TGCGCCAGCAGGGGGACAAACACCGGGGAGCTGTTTTTT.

The V and J genes are TRBV2 and TRBJ2-5, with 7 bases aligning to TRBD1. Germline loops: CDR1 SNHLY, CDR2 FYNNEI. There are 14 residues in the CDR3. V was pared by 4 bases and J by 4 bases, with 6 bases of the junction left unmatched. In nucleotides, the CDR3 is TGTGCCAGCAGTGGGGCACAGGGGACAGAGACCCAGTACTTC. As protein: CASSGAQGTETQYF.

The rearrangement links TRBV11-2 to TRBJ2-6, with D uncertain. This CDR3 has 13 amino acids. Germline assignment: CDR1 SGHAT and CDR2 FQNNGV. V lost 5 bases and J lost 2, with 4 bases in between. The DNA for the CDR3 is TGTGCCAGCAGCCATCCTGGGGCCAACGTCCTGACTTTC. Residues: CASSHPGANVLTF.

V and J are TRBV19 and TRBJ2-3; 7 bases line up with TRBD2. Germline loops: CDR1 LNHDA, CDR2 SQIVND (reference sequence). This CDR3 is 15 amino acids long. Trimming took 5 bases from V and 3 from J; bases not matched to a gene: 8. CDR3 protein: CASSASSGATDTQYF. The DNA of the CDR3 is TGTGCCAGTAGTGCCTCTAGCGGCGCGACAGATACGCAGTATTTT.

This chain connects TRBV7-6 to TRBJ2-7; D might be TRBD2 (6 bases). From germline, CDR1 is SGHVS and CDR2 FNYEAQ. This CDR3 comprises 16 residues. V gave up 1 base and J gave up 0 bases, with 13 bases separating them. CDR3 region: CASSLGRDSRSYEQYF. DNA of the CDR3: TGTGCCAGCAGCTTAGGGCGGGACTCTCGCTCCTACGAGCAGTACTTC.

The rearrangement links TRBV3-1 (or the pseudogene TRBV3-2) to TRBJ2-7; TRBD1 aligns across 7 bases. CDR3 size: 14 residues. J lost 6 bases, V lost 0 bases, and 5 bases had no gene match. In germline, CDR1 is LGHDT, CDR2 YNNKEL (reference sequence). The CDR3 here is CASSQEGAGGEQYF. CDR3 sequence (DNA): TGTGCCAGCAGCCAAGAAGGAGCAGGGGGCGAGCAGTACTTC.

The chain uses TRBV29-1 and TRBJ1-1; 11 positions match TRBD1. This CDR3 has 15 residues. CDR1 and CDR2 from the germline V gene are SQVTM and ANQGSEA. V dropped 1 base and J dropped 1; count of bases not matched to a gene: 2. DNA of the CDR3: TGCAGCGTTGAAGGGACAGGGGGCACGAACACTGAAGCTTTCTTT. Protein: CSVEGTGGTNTEAFF.